The 30 T cell receptor beta chains below come from one sample, sequenced in a study of blood T cell repertoires in COVID-19. The method was immunoSEQ multiplex PCR; TCRdb's version includes in-frame clones alone and lacks a portion of them. This table has approximately 45,000 clones, 65% to 90% appearing once. The sequencing input was peripheral blood. These receptors all come from a woman aged 80 or over with acute or convalescent COVID-19.

This chain joins TRBV15 and TRBJ1-2, with 8 bases that match TRBD1. The CDR3 has 17 amino acids. Per the germline V gene, CDR1 is LNHNV and CDR2 is YYDKDF (reference sequence). The V gene end was trimmed by 0 bases and the J gene end by 1 base; junction bases not matched to a gene: 7. CDR3 DNA: TGTGCCACCAGCAGAGATCTCTTCGGACAGGGTAACTATGGCTACACCTTC. Encoded protein: CATSRDLFGQGNYGYTF.

V usage is TRBV11-2 and J usage is TRBJ1-2; D unclear. Trimming pared 1 base from V and 8 bases from J, leaving 14 bases between. Germline CDR1 reads SGHAT; CDR2 reads FQNNGV. The length of the CDR3 is 14 residues. CDR3 sequence reads: CASSLAQSIDGYTF. The CDR3 region has the DNA TGTGCCAGCAGCTTAGCACAGTCGATAGACGGCTACACCTTC.

This clone was observed a few times. The chain has TRBV11-3 and TRBJ2-1, with 8 bases matching TRBD2. The germline V gene encodes CDR1 SGHNT and CDR2 YENEEA. J lost 0 bases, V lost 5 bases, and 3 bases had no gene match. This CDR3 is 15 amino acids long. The CDR3 protein is CASSPGGTSYNEQFF. CDR3 sequence (DNA): TGTGCCAGCAGCCCGGGGGGGACCTCCTACAATGAGCAGTTCTTC.

Comments on this clone: Within the sample, other DNA sequences also encode this same CDR3. The CDR3 region is CASSGTENSPLHF. The DNA for the CDR3 is TGTGCCAGTTCCGGGACAGAAAATTCACCCCTCCACTTT. The chain recombines TRBV19 with TRBJ1-6, with 7 bases that match TRBD1. Germline V gives CDR1 LNHDA, CDR2 SQIVND (reference sequence). The CDR3 runs to 13 residues. The V segment lost 8 bases and the J segment 7 bases; nucleotides outside the gene matches: 5.

The chain is built from TRBV5-5 and TRBJ2-7; 9 bases fit TRBD1. The trim removed 3 bases at V and 2 bases at J, leaving 3 bases unmatched. Germline V gives CDR1 SGHKS, CDR2 YYEKEE (reference sequence). The CDR3 has 14 amino acids. CDR3: CASSWGQGPYEQYF. CDR3 nucleotide sequence: TGTGCCAGCAGCTGGGGACAGGGTCCCTACGAGCAGTACTTC.

The chain has TRBV10-1 and TRBJ2-7; D unresolved. Trimming removed 6 bases at V and 3 bases at J, with 9 bases between. Germline CDR1 reads WNHNN; CDR2 reads SYGVQD (reference sequence). The CDR3 runs to 12 residues. The chain's CDR3 is CASSGTHYEQYF. The CDR3 nucleotides read TGCGCCAGCAGCGGTACCCACTACGAGCAGTACTTC.

Only a few counts were recorded for this clone. The chain employs TRBV2 and TRBJ2-3; a possible D gene is TRBD2 (5 bases). CDR1 and CDR2 from the germline V gene are SNHLY and FYNNEI. This CDR3 comprises 13 residues. V was clipped by 2 bases and J by 9 bases, with 12 bases between them. This CDR3 is CASSESRGKTQYF. The CDR3 bases are TGTGCCAGCAGTGAATCGCGAGGGAAAACGCAGTATTTT.

The V gene is TRBV30, the J gene TRBJ1-6, with TRBD1 identical over 7 bases. Trimming cost V 7 bases and J 9 bases; bases outside gene matches: 15. Germline V gene lookup returns CDR1 GTSNPN and CDR2 SVGIG (reference sequence). The length of the CDR3 is 15 residues. This CDR3 is CAFQLQGKPTSPLHF. CDR3 bases: TGTGCCTTTCAACTACAGGGGAAACCAACTTCACCCCTCCACTTT.

The genes are TRBV4-2 and TRBJ2-7; TRBD2 might be the D (6 bases). Germline lookup yields CDR1 LGHNA and CDR2 YNFKEQ. Deletions cut 1 base from V and 1 base from J, with 8 bases between. This CDR3 is 14 amino acids long. CDR3 DNA: TGTGCCAGCAGCCAAGGCGCGGGGTCCTACGAGCAGTACTTC. Translating it yields CASSQGAGSYEQYF.

The chain is built from TRBV21-1 and TRBJ1-5; TRBD1, the table's D call, was not compared with the DNA. TRBV21-1 is a recognized pseudogene. The CDR3 runs 18 residues. CDR3 protein: CASSRRTGGPFSNQPQHF. Written as DNA, the CDR3 is TGTGCCAGCAGCCGCCGGACAGGGGGTCCCTTTAGCAATCAGCCCCAGCATTTT.

The rearrangement uses TRBV5-4 and TRBJ1-2; the match to TRBD1 covers 7 bases. J gave up 6 bases and V 0 bases, and 14 bases lay outside the gene matches. This CDR3 spans 17 amino acids. CDR1 and CDR2 (germline): SGHNT, YYREEE (reference sequence). The DNA for the CDR3 is TGTGCCAGCAGCTTGGCCGGAGGCAGGGGGACGCGTAATGGCTACACCTTC. Encoded protein: CASSLAGGRGTRNGYTF.

This sequence joins TRBV10-3 and TRBJ1-3, with 8 bases lining up with TRBD1. Germline values: CDR1 ENHRY, CDR2 SYGVKD. The CDR3 extends over 13 amino acids. The junction had 8 bases not matched to a gene; V was cut back by 8 bases and J by 8 bases. The chain's CDR3 is CAIGGTGGYTIYF. The CDR3 DNA reads TGTGCCATCGGAGGAACAGGGGGGTACACCATATATTTT.

This CDR3 is CASSLFRVSYNEQFF. As DNA, the CDR3 is TGTGCCAGCAGTTTATTCAGGGTTTCCTACAATGAGCAGTTCTTC. The chain has TRBV27 and TRBJ2-1; maybe TRBD1 (5 bases). Trimming left V 1 base short and J 1 base short, with 8 bases between. The CDR3 is made up of 15 amino acids. Per germline, CDR1 MNHEY and CDR2 SMNVEV (reference sequence).

This chain connects TRBV5-6 to TRBJ2-7; 7 bases are shared with TRBD2. Germline loops: CDR1 SGHDT, CDR2 YYEEEE. CDR3 length: 15 residues. V shed 1 base and J 6 bases; nucleotides not matched to a gene: 10. CDR3 sequence reads: CASSLLPAGSREQYF. The CDR3 DNA sequence: TGTGCCAGCAGCTTGTTGCCAGCGGGGTCCCGCGAGCAGTACTTC. The full variable domain, in which reference TRBV5-6 and TRBJ2-7 provide the parts outside the CDR3, is DAGVTQSPTHLIKTRGQQVTLRCSPKSGHDTVSWYQQALGQGPQFIFQYYEEEERQRGNFPDRFSGHQFPNYSSELNVNALLLGDSALYLCASSLLPAGSREQYFGPGTRLTVT.

The chain joins TRBV7-3 to TRBJ2-5, with D perhaps TRBD1 (5 bases). Trimming removed 2 bases from V and 4 bases from J, with 8 bases in between. The CDR3 covers 13 residues. The germline V gene encodes CDR1 SGHTA and CDR2 FQGTGA. CDR3 protein: CASSLGASETQYF. In DNA, the CDR3 is TGTGCCAGCAGCTTAGGGGCATCAGAGACCCAGTACTTC.

The chain combines TRBV5-4 with TRBJ1-1; D is perhaps TRBD1 (5 bases). V was cut by 2 bases and J by 0 bases, with 14 bases left in between. The CDR3 sequence is 16 residues long. The germline V gene encodes CDR1 SGHNT and CDR2 YYREEE (reference sequence). CDR3 in amino acids: CASSFGAGGLNTEAFF. The DNA for the CDR3 is TGTGCCAGCAGCTTTGGGGCGGGAGGACTGAACACTGAAGCTTTCTTT.

This clone was counted once. The rearrangement links TRBV27 to TRBJ2-1, with D perhaps TRBD2 (7 bases). Germline V gene lookup returns CDR1 MNHEY and CDR2 SMNVEV (reference sequence). Trimming took off 4 bases at V and 6 bases at J, with 16 bases between the two ends. CDR3 length equals 15 residues. The CDR3 DNA is TGTGCCAGCAGTTCCCCCCTCGCGGGGGCCAATGAGCAGTTCTTC. It codes for CASSSPLAGANEQFF.

V gene TRBV7-8 combines with J gene TRBJ1-4; D may be TRBD1 (5 bases). Trimming removed 4 bases from V and 7 bases from J, with 10 bases in between. This CDR3 is built from 13 residues. CDR1 and CDR2 (germline): SGHVS, FQNEAQ. CDR3 sequence reads: CASSYPGSEKLFF. The CDR3 region has the DNA TGTGCCAGCAGCTACCCAGGGTCTGAAAAACTGTTTTTT.

The chain couples TRBV19 to TRBJ1-6; D is possibly TRBD1 (6 bases). Germline CDR1 and CDR2: LNHDA and SQIVND (reference sequence). The ends were cut back, 3 bases at V and 7 bases at J, with 13 bases in the middle. The CDR3 contains 15 residues. CDR3 in DNA: TGTGCCAGTAGTATTCCGACAGGACGAAATTCACCCCTCCACTTT. This sequence encodes CASSIPTGRNSPLHF.

This clone has a single count. The chain employs TRBV9 and TRBJ1-1; the D is unclear. The CDR3 loop spans 14 amino acids. The germline V gene has CDR1 SGDLS and CDR2 YYNGEE. V lost 2 bases, J lost 4 bases, and 12 bases lay in between. CDR3 amino acids: CASSVEEWSTEAFF. The CDR3 coding sequence is TGTGCCAGCAGCGTCGAGGAATGGAGCACTGAAGCTTTCTTT.

This chain connects TRBV5-6 to TRBJ1-2; 7 positions agree with TRBD1. Germline V gene lookup returns CDR1 SGHDT and CDR2 YYEEEE. CDR3 size: 14 residues. V was pared by 4 bases and J by 1 base, with 4 bases of the junction left unmatched. Here the CDR3 reads CASSLRQGNYGYTF. In nucleotides, the CDR3 is TGTGCCAGCAGCCTACGACAGGGTAACTATGGCTACACCTTC.

The V and J genes are TRBV12-3 or TRBV12-4 and TRBJ2-3; D possibly corresponds to TRBD2 (6 bases). The CDR3 runs to 13 residues. V was cut by 7 bases and J by 0 bases, with 8 bases left in between. The CDR3, as DNA: TGTGCCAGCAAACTAGCTAGCACAGATACGCAGTATTTT. Translating gives CASKLASTDTQYF.

This chain links TRBV2 with TRBJ1-2, with no clear D. Germline V CDR1 and CDR2: SNHLY, FYNNEI. This CDR3 is 13 amino acids long. V dropped 6 bases and J dropped 7 bases, with 15 bases sitting between them. The CDR3: CASSPMREAGYTF. In DNA form, the CDR3 reads TGTGCCAGCAGCCCGATGAGGGAGGCTGGCTACACCTTC.

CDR3 residues: CAWDGGYEQYF. The CDR3 nucleotides read TGTGCCTGGGATGGCGGCTACGAGCAGTACTTC. This rearrangement joins TRBV30 to TRBJ2-7; the D is unclear. The CDR3 sequence is 11 residues long. Trimming stripped 5 bases from V and 3 bases from J, with 8 bases between. Germline CDR1 is GTSNPN and CDR2 is SVGIG (reference sequence).

The CDR3 bases are TGTGCCAGCAGTGAAGGGACAGGGAAGTACGAGCAGTACTTC. Protein product: CASSEGTGKYEQYF. The chain carries TRBV6-1 and TRBJ2-7, with TRBD1 matching 8 bases. The germline V gene encodes CDR1 MNHNS and CDR2 SASEGT. The CDR3 runs 14 residues. Trimming took 1 base from V and 4 from J; bases not matched to a gene: 3.

The chain employs TRBV10-3 and TRBJ1-1; 11 bases line up with TRBD1. Germline CDR1 ENHRY, CDR2 SYGVKD. The CDR3 has 17 residues. Trimming took 6 bases from V and 4 from J; bases not matched to a gene: 13. The CDR3 sequence is CAIRPGQGVPRGTEAFF. DNA of the CDR3: TGTGCCATCAGACCGGGACAGGGGGTCCCACGTGGCACTGAAGCTTTCTTT.

This rearrangement joins TRBV12-3 or TRBV12-4 to TRBJ1-2; D is perhaps TRBD1 (5 bases). V lost 2 bases and J lost 7, with 8 bases in between. CDR3 length equals 12 residues. CDR3 in amino acids: CASSLTQGGYTF. CDR3 DNA sequence: TGTGCCAGCAGTTTAACGCAGGGTGGCTACACCTTC.

This chain uses TRBV4-1 with TRBJ1-1; no reliable D call. Trimming left V 0 bases short and J 4 bases short, with 9 bases between. The germline V gene encodes CDR1 MGHRA and CDR2 YSYEKL. CDR3 length: 14 residues. The DNA of the CDR3 is TGCGCCAGCAGCCAAGATACCAGACTCACTGAAGCTTTCTTT. Translation gives CASSQDTRLTEAFF.

The rearrangement links TRBV7-2 to TRBJ1-3; D unclear. V was clipped by 5 bases and J by 4 bases, with 9 bases between them. The germline V gene has CDR1 SGHTA and CDR2 FQGNSA. The CDR3 loop spans 13 amino acids. The CDR3 coding sequence is TGTGCCAGCAGCCCCCAGTCGGGAAACACCATATATTTT. It encodes CASSPQSGNTIYF.

The rearrangement joins TRBV19 to TRBJ2-7, with 10 bases aligning to TRBD1. The V segment lost 4 bases and the J segment 6 bases; nucleotides outside the gene matches: 9. This CDR3 is 15 amino acids long. CDR1 and CDR2 (germline): LNHDA, SQIVND (reference sequence). The chain's CDR3 is CASSTRDRGKVEQYF. The CDR3 coding sequence is TGTGCCAGTAGTACCCGGGACAGGGGAAAGGTCGAGCAGTACTTC.